The 29 T cell receptor beta chains below were found in one sample sequenced in a study of T cells in Graves' hyperthyroidism and ophthalmopathy. The CDR3 regions of TCR beta were amplified from RNA transcripts. TCR CDR3 underwent first-round RT-PCR with the HTBI primer set. TCRdb ran MiXCR on the multiplex PCR reads and lists one entry per CDR3 protein. The table has some 550,000 distinct CDR3 sequences, less than 25% seen once. The material sequenced was blood. These receptors were taken from a young man with Graves' hyperthyroidism.

This clonotype was counted at least ten times. The chain links TRBV12-3 or TRBV12-4 to TRBJ2-5; D is perhaps TRBD2 (6 bases). V gave up 8 bases and J gave up 5 bases, with 15 bases separating them. The CDR3 has 13 amino acids. CDR3 protein: CASGILAEETQYF. CDR3 bases: TGTGCCAGCGGAATACTAGCAGAGGAGACCCAGTACTTC.

The CDR3: CASSPPSSEQYF. The CDR3 nucleotides read TGTGCCAGCAGTCCTCCTAGTTCCGAGCAGTACTTC. V usage is TRBV6-1 and J usage is TRBJ2-7; unclear D gene. Germline loops: CDR1 MNHNS, CDR2 SASEGT. CDR3 length: 12 residues. The ends were cut back, 5 bases at V and 6 bases at J, with 11 bases in the middle.

The genes are TRBV3-1 and TRBJ1-2; D perhaps matches TRBD1 (6 bases). The CDR3 contains 14 residues. Trimming took 2 bases from V and 3 from J, leaving 10 bases between them. Germline CDR1 is LGHDT and CDR2 is YNNKEL (reference sequence). CDR3: CASSQLDRYYGYTF. CDR3 sequence (DNA): TGTGCCAGCAGCCAATTGGACAGATACTATGGCTACACCTTC.

On this clonotype itself: Given a much more abundant clone one base away, this may be a read error. The CDR3 carries no conserved terminal phenylalanine or tryptophan, so it likely arises from a read error. V usage is TRBV6-1 and J usage is TRBJ1-1; 7 bases map to TRBD1. Trimming took 8 bases from V and 3 from J; bases not matched to a gene: 6. Germline V lookup: CDR1 MNHNS, CDR2 SASEGT. There are 13 residues in the CDR3. The chain's CDR3 is CASVRQGDTEAFY. The CDR3 region has the DNA TGTGCCAGCGTCAGACAGGGTGACACTGAAGCTTTCTAT.

The chain is built from TRBV18 and TRBJ2-2; a weak D match, TRBD2 (6 bases). The CDR3 spans 15 residues. The germline CDR1 and CDR2 sequences are KGHSH and LQKENI. Trimming removed 6 bases from V and 3 bases from J, with 14 bases in between. CDR3 coding DNA: TGTGCCAGCTCTCTAAACCGGGACTACACCGGGGAGCTGTTTTTT. This translates into CASSLNRDYTGELFF.

This clonotype was seen ten or more times. This rearrangement joins TRBV6-1 to TRBJ2-7, with D unclear. The V end was cut by 4 bases, the J end by 12 bases, with 4 bases between. This CDR3 has 8 amino acids. Per the germline V gene, CDR1 is MNHNS and CDR2 is SASEGT. CDR3 DNA sequence: TGTGCCAGCAGTGGTCGGTACTTC. It encodes CASSGRYF.

This clonotype was observed at least ten times. The genes are TRBV6-5 and TRBJ2-7; 8 bases line up with TRBD1. The CDR3 is made up of 14 amino acids. V lost 4 bases to trimming and J lost 0 bases; unmatched junction nucleotides: 2. Germline values: CDR1 MNHEY, CDR2 SVGAGI. CDR3 nucleotides: TGTGCCAGCAGTTGGGACAGGAGCTCCTACGAGCAGTACTTC. It codes for CASSWDRSSYEQYF.

The chain joins TRBV9 to TRBJ2-2; no clear D. The CDR3 is 13 residues long. CDR1 is SGDLS and CDR2 is YYNGEE in the germline V gene. V gave up 10 bases and J gave up 1 base, with 11 bases separating them. The CDR3 DNA reads as TGTGCCTCCGGAGCTCAGAACACCGGGGAGCTGTTTTTT. It specifies CASGAQNTGELFF.

This clonotype was detected ten times or more. The chain links TRBV19 to TRBJ2-6, with 7 bases fitting TRBD1. CDR1 is LNHDA and CDR2 is SQIVND in the germline V gene (reference sequence). The V segment lost 4 bases and the J segment 0 bases; nucleotides outside the gene matches: 9. The CDR3 totals 18 residues. The CDR3 DNA is TGTGCCAGTAGTAATCCGGGACAGTGGTCCTCTGGGGCCAACGTCCTGACTTTC. Translation gives CASSNPGQWSSGANVLTF. Filled out from reference TRBV19 and TRBJ2-6, the complete variable domain reads DGGITQSPKYLFRKEGQNVTLSCEQNLNHDAMYWYRQDPGQGLRLIYYSQIVNDFQKGDIAEGYSVSREKKESFPLTVTSAQKNPTAFYLCASSNPGQWSSGANVLTFGAGSRLTVL.

CDR3 nucleotide sequence: TGTGCCAGCAGTTACTCGGCAGTGGGGAGCTACGAGCAGTACTTC. Translated: CASSYSAVGSYEQYF. The chain employs TRBV6-5 and TRBJ2-7; D may be TRBD2 (5 bases). V lost 0 bases, J lost 3 bases, and 12 bases lay in between. Germline V lookup: CDR1 MNHEY, CDR2 SVGAGI. CDR3 length: 15 amino acids.

In this sample, this clonotype turned up a few times. A much larger clone differs by one base, so this may be a read error. This chain connects TRBV12-3 or TRBV12-4 to TRBJ2-2, with a possible D match to TRBD1 (6 bases). The CDR3 is 16 residues long. V was trimmed by 6 bases and J by 0 bases, leaving 14 bases between them. CDR3 region: CASRTSRGPNTGELFF. In DNA, the CDR3 is TGTGCCAGCAGGACCTCCAGGGGCCCGAACACCGGGGAGCTGTTTTTT.

This clonotype occurred many times. This chain joins TRBV20-1 and TRBJ2-5; a possible D gene is TRBD1 (7 bases). CDR1 DFQATT and CDR2 SNEGSKA come from the germline V gene (reference sequence). Trimming cost V 4 bases and J 3 bases, with 15 bases left between them. The CDR3 extends over 14 amino acids. CDR3 coding DNA: TGCAGTGCTACATCGGCCAGGGGGGAAGAGACCCAGTACTTC. Translated, it gives CSATSARGEETQYF.

This clonotype was seen only a few times. The gene calls are TRBV12-3 or TRBV12-4 and TRBJ2-5; D remains unclear. This CDR3 has 15 residues. Trimming pared 1 base from V and 2 bases from J, leaving 11 bases between. The CDR3 sequence: CASSLVGSVQETQYF. In DNA, the CDR3 is TGTGCCAGCAGTTTAGTCGGCAGCGTACAAGAGACCCAGTACTTC.

The chain links TRBV11-2 to TRBJ2-3, with 11 bases aligning to TRBD2. V lost 0 bases to trimming and J lost 6 bases; unmatched junction nucleotides: 8. The CDR3 contains 17 residues. Germline lookup yields CDR1 SGHAT and CDR2 FQNNGV. The CDR3 sequence: CASSLEVAGGRRDTQYF. The CDR3 region has the DNA TGTGCCAGCAGCTTAGAGGTAGCGGGGGGGCGAAGGGATACGCAGTATTTT.

This clonotype was detected only a few times. The V and J genes are TRBV18 and TRBJ1-2; possibly TRBD1 for D (6 bases). This CDR3 has 16 amino acids. Trimming cost V 4 bases and J 3 bases, with 18 bases left between them. Germline V lookup: CDR1 KGHSH, CDR2 LQKENI. CDR3 region: CASSLPNRDNYYGYTF. The CDR3 region has the DNA TGTGCCAGCTCACTGCCGAACAGGGATAACTACTATGGCTACACCTTC.

This clonotype has a count of ten or more. The genes are TRBV19 and TRBJ1-2, with unresolved D. CDR1 is LNHDA and CDR2 is SQIVND in the germline V gene (reference sequence). The V end lost 6 bases, the J end lost 12 bases, and 17 bases lay between the germline ends. This CDR3 spans 12 amino acids. The CDR3 DNA is TGTGCCAGTAGCATGGAAGGTTCTCACCACACCTTC. Translated, it gives CASSMEGSHHTF.

V gene TRBV18 combines with J gene TRBJ2-7, with D unclear. This CDR3 spans 16 amino acids. Trimming left V 3 bases short and J 2 bases short, with 17 bases between. The germline CDR1 and CDR2 sequences are KGHSH and LQKENI. CDR3 residues: CASSPADTTRTYEQYF. The DNA for the CDR3 is TGTGCCAGCTCACCGGCGGATACCACCCGAACCTACGAGCAGTACTTC.

This clonotype showed up many times. A single base separates this from a much larger clone, so it may be a read error. The chain carries TRBV12-3 or TRBV12-4 and TRBJ1-5; D is unclear. Trimming left V 1 base short and J 9 bases short, with 7 bases between. The CDR3 is 12 amino acids. The CDR3 sequence is CASSLEGMPQHF. As DNA, the CDR3 is TGTGCCAGCAGTTTAGAAGGGATGCCCCAGCATTTT.

This clonotype has more than one count but fewer than ten. The chain joins TRBV12-3 or TRBV12-4 to TRBJ2-5, with D possibly matching TRBD2 (7 bases). The CDR3 length is 16 residues. Trimming took off 5 bases at V and 4 bases at J, with 20 bases between the two ends. CDR3 sequence: CASSNRGGGALETQYF. The DNA of the CDR3 is TGTGCCAGCAGTAATAGGGGAGGGGGAGCCCTAGAGACCCAGTACTTC.

This rearrangement joins TRBV7-2 to TRBJ2-7; tentative D call: TRBD2 (6 bases). This CDR3 has 13 amino acids. Germline V lookup: CDR1 SGHTA, CDR2 FQGNSA. Trimming removed 1 base at V and 6 bases at J, with 10 bases between. CDR3 sequence: CASSLESGSEQYF. CDR3 nucleotides: TGTGCCAGCAGCTTAGAGTCCGGGAGCGAGCAGTACTTC. Using reference TRBV7-2 and TRBJ2-7 for the parts outside the CDR3, the full variable domain is GAGVSQSPSNKVTEKGKDVELRCDPISGHTALYWYRQSLGQGLEFLIYFQGNSAPDKSGLPSDRFSAERTGGSVSTLTIQRTQQEDSAVYLCASSLESGSEQYFGPGTRLTVT.

This clonotype occurred many times. This chain connects TRBV2 to TRBJ1-1; D gene uncertain. The CDR3 consists of 13 residues. The germline V gene encodes CDR1 SNHLY and CDR2 FYNNEI. The V end was cut by 4 bases, the J end by 5 bases, with 11 bases between. CDR3 protein: CASSVRSRTEAFF. The CDR3 nucleotides read TGTGCCAGCAGTGTACGGAGTAGGACTGAAGCTTTCTTT.

The rearrangement links TRBV6-1 to TRBJ2-5; D unresolved. CDR1 and CDR2 from the germline V gene are MNHNS and SASEGT. The CDR3 loop spans 12 amino acids. V dropped 2 bases and J dropped 4 bases, with 5 bases sitting between them. The CDR3 bases are TGTGCCAGCAGTGAAACGAGAGAGACCCAGTACTTC. This codes for CASSETRETQYF.

This clonotype appeared many times. CDR3 sequence (DNA): TGTGCCAGCAACTCTTTGGCCCAGGGTGCAGGGACCCAGTACTTC. The encoded protein is CASNSLAQGAGTQYF. This chain links TRBV28 with TRBJ2-5; the D gene is possibly TRBD1 (5 bases). Germline CDR1 MDHEN, CDR2 SYDVKM. CDR3 length: 15 residues. The V end lost 7 bases, the J end lost 7 bases, and 22 bases lay between the germline ends.

The CDR3 DNA reads as TGTGCCAGCAGTTTGGGGCCCCCTCATATCACCGGGGAGCTGTTTTTT. This translates into CASSLGPPHITGELFF. The chain is built from TRBV12-3 or TRBV12-4 and TRBJ2-2; maybe TRBD1 (5 bases). The CDR3 runs 16 residues. V was shortened by 3 bases and J by 4 bases, with 15 bases between the two germline ends.

This clonotype was recorded at least ten times. The chain carries TRBV2 and TRBJ1-3; D is unresolved. Deletions cut 2 bases from V and 0 bases from J, with 20 bases between. This CDR3 spans 19 amino acids. Looked up from germline, CDR1 is SNHLY and CDR2 is FYNNEI. CDR3 loop: CASSEWGRMRLSSGNTIYF. The CDR3 DNA reads TGTGCCAGCAGTGAATGGGGTCGGATGAGGCTAAGCTCTGGAAACACCATATATTTT.

This clonotype was counted at least ten times. The chain employs TRBV6-2 or TRBV6-3 and TRBJ1-5; possible D gene TRBD1, 5 bases. The V end lost 0 bases, the J end lost 9 bases, and 15 bases lay between the germline ends. Looked up from germline, CDR1 is MNHEY and CDR2 is SVGEGT. CDR3 length: 15 residues. The CDR3 nucleotides read TGTGCCAGCAGTTACTCGAAGGGGTCGTTATGGCCCCAGCATTTT. This gives the protein CASSYSKGSLWPQHF.

In this sample, this clonotype turned up once. V gene TRBV2 combines with J gene TRBJ2-2; D is possibly TRBD1 (6 bases). This CDR3 has 13 amino acids. V was cut by 6 bases and J by 7 bases, with 12 bases left in between. CDR1 is SNHLY, CDR2 FYNNEI, per germline. The CDR3 sequence: CASSMTGGGELFF. As DNA, the CDR3 is TGTGCCAGCAGCATGACAGGAGGCGGGGAGCTGTTTTTT.

This chain joins TRBV28 and TRBJ1-1; 8 positions match TRBD1. The CDR3 is made up of 14 amino acids. The germline CDR1 and CDR2 sequences are MDHEN and SYDVKM. The ends lost 2 bases at V and 4 bases at J; junction bases unmatched: 3. The CDR3 region has the DNA TGTGCCAGCAGTTTACCTGACAGGGGCACTGAAGCTTTCTTT. Translation: CASSLPDRGTEAFF.

This chain uses TRBV4-1 with TRBJ2-3; D may correspond to TRBD1 or TRBD2 (5 bases each). V gave up 5 bases and J gave up 5 bases, with 20 bases separating them. The germline CDR1 and CDR2 sequences are MGHRA and YSYEKL. The CDR3 extends over 16 amino acids. The CDR3 protein is CASSLTTFRGIDTQYF. CDR3 DNA: TGCGCCAGCAGCTTAACCACCTTCCGGGGCATAGATACGCAGTATTTT.